The next 25 T cell receptor beta chains were all read from a single sample in a study of blood T cell repertoires in COVID-19. The repertoire was sequenced with immunoSEQ multiplex PCR; TCRdb's copy has only in-frame clones and lacks some. The sample includes some 260,000 clones, roughly 90% seen only once; the top ten take 2.1%. Source material: peripheral blood. These receptor sequences come from a woman aged 40 to 49 who had recovered from COVID-19.

V is TRBV3-1 (or the pseudogene TRBV3-2) and J is TRBJ2-6; the match to TRBD1 covers 8 bases. The CDR3 covers 18 residues. The ends lost 6 bases at V and 0 bases at J; junction bases unmatched: 10. CDR1 and CDR2 (germline): LGHDT, YNNKEL (reference sequence). The chain's CDR3 is CASSRPDRAPSGANVLTF. CDR3 bases: TGTGCCAGCAGTCGCCCGGACAGGGCTCCCTCTGGGGCCAACGTCCTGACTTTC.

The chain uses TRBV5-5 and TRBJ1-6, with D possibly TRBD1 on 5 matching bases. The V and J ends lost 0 bases and 8 bases respectively, with 9 bases between them. Germline loops: CDR1 SGHKS, CDR2 YYEKEE (reference sequence). The CDR3 spans 14 residues. The CDR3 DNA reads as TGTGCCAGCAGCTTGGCCGGCAGGGATTCACCCCTCCACTTT. Translated, it gives CASSLAGRDSPLHF. The full variable domain, with the rest looked up from reference TRBV5-5 and TRBJ1-6, is DAGVTQSPTHLIKTRGQQVTLRCSPISGHKSVSWYQQVLGQGPQFIFQYYEKEERGRGNFPDRFSARQFPNYSSELNVNALLLGDSALYLCASSLAGRDSPLHFGNGTRLTVT.

This sequence joins TRBV7-3 and TRBJ2-5; D may be TRBD2 (6 bases). Trimming took off 2 bases at V and 2 bases at J, with 15 bases between the two ends. The CDR3 length is 16 residues. The germline V gene encodes CDR1 SGHTA and CDR2 FQGTGA. The CDR3 DNA is TGTGCCAGCAGCTTAGGCCACGGGGGTTCTCAAGAGACCCAGTACTTC. Translation gives CASSLGHGGSQETQYF.

The CDR3 sequence: CASSGQGTYEQYF. The DNA of the CDR3 is TGTGCCAGCTCGGGACAGGGAACATACGAGCAGTACTTC. The V gene is TRBV5-5, the J gene TRBJ2-7; TRBD1 agrees at 9 bases. This CDR3 is built from 13 residues. The germline gives CDR1 SGHKS, CDR2 YYEKEE (reference sequence). With V trimmed by 7 bases and J by 4 bases, 6 bases remained unmatched.

The chain uses TRBV7-2 and TRBJ2-5; 8 bases map to TRBD1. The CDR3 has 15 residues. CDR1 SGHTA and CDR2 FQGNSA come from the germline V gene. V lost 4 bases and J lost 0; bases outside the gene matches: 4. CDR3: CASSSMGQDQETQYF. The CDR3 DNA follows: TGTGCCAGCAGCTCTATGGGACAGGACCAAGAGACCCAGTACTTC.

The chain joins TRBV7-2 to TRBJ2-1; D perhaps matches TRBD1 (5 bases). Germline assignment: CDR1 SGHTA and CDR2 FQGNSA. CDR3 size: 18 residues. Trimming removed 1 base from V and 0 bases from J, with 16 bases in between. The CDR3 here is CASSLGARQPTSYNEQFF. The CDR3 DNA is TGTGCCAGCAGCTTAGGGGCTCGACAGCCTACCTCCTACAATGAGCAGTTCTTC. The variable domain in full, completed from reference TRBV7-2 and TRBJ2-1, reads GAGVSQSPSNKVTEKGKDVELRCDPISGHTALYWYRQSLGQGLEFLIYFQGNSAPDKSGLPSDRFSAERTGGSVSTLTIQRTQQEDSAVYLCASSLGARQPTSYNEQFFGPGTRLTVL.

V usage is TRBV7-2 and J usage is TRBJ1-3, with a weak D call TRBD1 (5 bases). Between the trimmed V and J ends, which lost 5 bases and 5 bases, there was a span of 10 bases. CDR1 is SGHTA, CDR2 FQGNSA, per germline. CDR3 length equals 13 residues. This chain's CDR3 is CASSPAGRNTIYF. The CDR3 bases are TGTGCCAGCAGCCCCGCGGGGCGAAACACCATATATTTT.

This chain links TRBV9 with TRBJ1-4; D is possibly TRBD1 (5 bases). The germline gives CDR1 SGDLS, CDR2 YYNGEE. This CDR3 region has 11 residues. V was clipped by 3 bases and J by 15 bases, with 12 bases between them. CDR3: CASSAGGVLFF. CDR3 bases: TGTGCCAGCAGCGCGGGGGGGGTATTGTTTTTT.

The count of this clone is one. The V gene is TRBV4-3, the J gene TRBJ2-7, with 7 nucleotides matching TRBD1. Germline V CDR1 and CDR2: LGHNA, YSLEER. The V gene end was trimmed by 4 bases and the J gene end by 3 bases; junction bases not matched to a gene: 6. The length of the CDR3 is 14 residues. The CDR3 reads CASSRATGDYEQYF. In DNA form, the CDR3 reads TGCGCCAGCAGCCGAGCAACAGGGGACTACGAGCAGTACTTC.

Only a few counts were recorded for this clone. This chain connects TRBV5-1 to TRBJ2-5; 7 bases align to TRBD2. CDR3 size: 14 residues. Germline assignment: CDR1 SGHRS and CDR2 YFSETQ. Trimming at V came to 6 bases and at J to 4 bases, leaving 9 bases not matched to a gene. The DNA for the CDR3 is TGCGCCAGCAACGGGGGGAGGGCCGGAGAGACCCAGTACTTC. The encoded protein is CASNGGRAGETQYF.

This clone is a singleton in its sample. J is TRBJ2-1 and V is TRBV25-1, with 7 nucleotides matching TRBD2. V lost 2 bases to trimming and J lost 7 bases; unmatched junction nucleotides: 11. CDR1 is MGHDK, CDR2 SYGVNS, per germline. The CDR3 spans 16 residues. The CDR3 spells CASSEAGAARANEQFF. The DNA for the CDR3 is TGTGCCAGCAGTGAAGCGGGAGCAGCTAGAGCGAATGAGCAGTTCTTC. Based on the CDR3 plus reference TRBV25-1 and TRBJ2-1, the full variable domain is EADIYQTPRYLVIGTGKKITLECSQTMGHDKMYWYQQDPGMELHLIHYSYGVNSTEKGDLSSESTVSRIRTEHFPLTLESARPSHTSQYLCASSEAGAARANEQFFGPGTRLTVL.

The chain carries TRBV10-3 and TRBJ2-1; TRBD2 is a possible D gene (6 bases). CDR3 size: 12 residues. Germline CDR1 reads ENHRY; CDR2 reads SYGVKD. V was clipped by 11 bases and J by 7 bases, with 15 bases between them. CDR3 DNA sequence: TGTGCCGCGAAGGGTGGGGGGAATGAGCAGTTCTTC. Translation: CAAKGGGNEQFF.

The chain is built from TRBV24-1 and TRBJ2-2, with no clear D. The germline V and J ends were trimmed by 1 base and 7 bases, with 3 bases remaining between them. The CDR3 runs to 12 residues. Per germline, CDR1 KGHDR and CDR2 SFDVKD. The CDR3 DNA reads as TGTGCCACCAGTGATTTCAGCGGGGAGCTGTTTTTT. This sequence encodes CATSDFSGELFF.

The chain uses TRBV15 and TRBJ1-6; TRBD1 might be the D (6 bases). The germline gives CDR1 LNHNV, CDR2 YYDKDF (reference sequence). The CDR3 contains 15 residues. V lost 3 bases and J lost 10, with 16 bases in between. CDR3 loop: CATSSHSQGQSPLHF. The CDR3, as DNA: TGTGCCACCAGCAGTCACTCACAGGGCCAATCACCCCTCCACTTT.

The chain is built from TRBV18 and TRBJ1-2; no clear D gene. Germline values: CDR1 KGHSH, CDR2 LQKENI. This CDR3 region has 13 residues. V dropped 3 bases and J dropped 6 bases, with 11 bases sitting between them. Here the CDR3 reads CASSPRSADGYTF. The DNA for the CDR3 is TGTGCCAGCTCACCCAGAAGCGCTGATGGCTACACCTTC.

The chain has TRBV23-1 and TRBJ1-6, with D perhaps TRBD1 (5 bases). TRBV23-1 is classed as an ORF, of uncertain function. V gave up 0 bases and J gave up 1 base, with 19 bases separating them. The CDR3 is 20 amino acids. Written as DNA, the CDR3 is TGCGCCAGCAGTCAATCGGGCGGGGCAGGTGAAGCGTCCTATAATTCACCCCTCCACTTT. Translated: CASSQSGGAGEASYNSPLHF.

The rearrangement uses TRBV18 and TRBJ1-5, with 8 bases aligning to TRBD1. Germline V lookup: CDR1 KGHSH, CDR2 LQKENI. V dropped 6 bases and J dropped 1; count of bases not matched to a gene: 2. The CDR3 runs to 14 residues. CDR3 bases: TGTGCCAGCTCCGGACAGGGAAGCAATCAGCCCCAGCATTTT. It codes for CASSGQGSNQPQHF.

The chain combines TRBV24-1 with TRBJ2-3; TRBD1 matches 8 bases. Germline V lookup: CDR1 KGHDR, CDR2 SFDVKD. V shed 1 base and J 3 bases; nucleotides not matched to a gene: 2. The CDR3 covers 15 residues. CDR3 in DNA: TGTGCCACCAGTGATTTCAGGGGGCGAACAGATACGCAGTATTTT. Its translation: CATSDFRGRTDTQYF.

The rearrangement uses TRBV29-1 and TRBJ1-2, with 9 bases lining up with TRBD1. J was trimmed by 5 bases and V by 4 bases; bases with no gene match: 5. Per the germline V gene, CDR1 is SQVTM and CDR2 is ANQGSEA. This CDR3 spans 13 amino acids. CDR3 residues: CSVASTGGYGYTF. CDR3 sequence (DNA): TGCAGCGTTGCATCGACAGGGGGGTATGGCTACACCTTC.

This clone was counted once. The V call is TRBV5-4, the J call TRBJ2-6; D uncertain. CDR1 and CDR2 (germline): SGHNT, YYREEE (reference sequence). V was trimmed by 4 bases and J by 3 bases, leaving 20 bases between them. The length of the CDR3 is 18 residues. CDR3 coding DNA: TGTGCCAGCAGCCACAGTCAGGTGCTCGCGAGTGGGGCCAACGTCCTGACTTTC. It codes for CASSHSQVLASGANVLTF.

The V call is TRBV5-6, the J call TRBJ2-7; D may be TRBD2 (5 bases). The CDR3 runs 13 residues. V lost 4 bases and J lost 7, with 15 bases in between. Germline loops: CDR1 SGHDT, CDR2 YYEEEE. CDR3 sequence reads: CASSADGPGEQYF. DNA of the CDR3: TGTGCCAGCAGCGCTGACGGCCCGGGGGAGCAGTACTTC.

V usage is TRBV12-3 or TRBV12-4 and J usage is TRBJ2-7; 7 bases match TRBD1. With 6 bases clipped from V and 5 bases from J, the junction kept 4 bases outside the gene matches. CDR3 length: 12 residues. CDR3 in amino acids: CASSLGGHEQYF. DNA of the CDR3: TGTGCCAGCAGCCTAGGGGGCCACGAGCAGTACTTC.

The chain combines TRBV19 with TRBJ2-7, with D maybe TRBD2 (6 bases). The V end lost 5 bases, the J end lost 4 bases, and 21 bases lay between the germline ends. Looked up from germline, CDR1 is LNHDA and CDR2 is SQIVND (reference sequence). CDR3 size: 16 residues. CDR3 residues: CASSPVHGGSVYEQYF. The CDR3 DNA reads as TGTGCCAGTAGTCCCGTCCACGGAGGGTCGGTATACGAGCAGTACTTC.

The rearrangement uses TRBV5-6 and TRBJ2-5; D call uncertain. Trimming pared 2 bases from V and 4 bases from J, leaving 9 bases between. CDR1 and CDR2 from the germline V gene are SGHDT and YYEEEE. This CDR3 region has 13 residues. The CDR3 loop reads CASSFGGGETQYF. The CDR3 DNA follows: TGTGCCAGCAGCTTCGGCGGTGGAGAGACCCAGTACTTC. Supplemented by reference TRBV5-6 and TRBJ2-5, the full variable domain reads DAGVTQSPTHLIKTRGQQVTLRCSPKSGHDTVSWYQQALGQGPQFIFQYYEEEERQRGNFPDRFSGHQFPNYSSELNVNALLLGDSALYLCASSFGGGETQYFGPGTRLLVL.

This clone was recorded only once. V is TRBV2 and J is TRBJ2-6; TRBD1 matches 7 bases. J gave up 0 bases and V 6 bases, and 17 bases lay outside the gene matches. This CDR3 region has 20 residues. The germline V gene encodes CDR1 SNHLY and CDR2 FYNNEI. CDR3 in amino acids: CASRGTDGSTPFSGANVLTF. CDR3 sequence (DNA): TGTGCCAGCAGGGGGACAGACGGGTCGACCCCCTTCTCTGGGGCCAACGTCCTGACTTTC.